The clone carrying this T cell receptor beta chain was seen more than once but under ten times. RNA transcripts served as the template for amplifying TCR beta CDR3 regions. HTBI primers were employed in a first-round RT-PCR of the TCR CDR3. TCRdb ran MiXCR on the multiplex PCR reads and lists one entry per CDR3 protein. The table has roughly 280,000 distinct CDR3 sequences, approximately 23% seen once; the top ten hold roughly 60%. Using 9.5 to 10 ml of fresh peripheral blood, PBMCs were prepared. This record belongs to a study of T cells in Graves' hyperthyroidism and ophthalmopathy. This CDR3 contains 19 residues. In germline, CDR1 is SGDLS, CDR2 YYNGEE. V was trimmed by 0 bases and J by 4 bases, leaving 23 bases between them.

The sequence was obtained from a man in his thirties or forties with Graves' ophthalmopathy. The V call is TRBV9, the J call TRBJ1-5; TRBD1 might be the D (5 bases). Sample: blood. In nucleotides, the CDR3 is TGTGCCAGCAGCGTAGTAGGGAAGAGACAGCTAAGAGGGAATCAGCCCCAGCATTTT. Translated, it gives CASSVVGKRQLRGNQPQHF.